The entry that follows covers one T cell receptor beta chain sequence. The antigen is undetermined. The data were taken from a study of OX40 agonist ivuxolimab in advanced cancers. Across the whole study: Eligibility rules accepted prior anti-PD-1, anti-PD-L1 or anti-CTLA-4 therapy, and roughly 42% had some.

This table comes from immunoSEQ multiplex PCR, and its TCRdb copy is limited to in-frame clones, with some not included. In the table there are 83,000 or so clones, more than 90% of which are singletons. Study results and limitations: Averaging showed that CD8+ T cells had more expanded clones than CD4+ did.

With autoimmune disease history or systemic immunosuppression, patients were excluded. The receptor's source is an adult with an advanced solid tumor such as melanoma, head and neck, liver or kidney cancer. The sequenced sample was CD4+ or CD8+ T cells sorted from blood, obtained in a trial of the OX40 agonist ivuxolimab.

CDR3 region: CASSPVLAGSTDTQYF. The CDR3 nucleotides read TGTGCCAGCTCACCTGTTCTAGCGGGTAGCACAGATACGCAGTATTTT. The J gene is TRBJ2-3, the V gene TRBV18; 8 bases align to TRBD2. V gave up 3 bases and J gave up 0 bases; unmatched junction bases: 5. Germline lookup yields CDR1 KGHSH and CDR2 LQKENI. The CDR3 loop spans 16 amino acids.